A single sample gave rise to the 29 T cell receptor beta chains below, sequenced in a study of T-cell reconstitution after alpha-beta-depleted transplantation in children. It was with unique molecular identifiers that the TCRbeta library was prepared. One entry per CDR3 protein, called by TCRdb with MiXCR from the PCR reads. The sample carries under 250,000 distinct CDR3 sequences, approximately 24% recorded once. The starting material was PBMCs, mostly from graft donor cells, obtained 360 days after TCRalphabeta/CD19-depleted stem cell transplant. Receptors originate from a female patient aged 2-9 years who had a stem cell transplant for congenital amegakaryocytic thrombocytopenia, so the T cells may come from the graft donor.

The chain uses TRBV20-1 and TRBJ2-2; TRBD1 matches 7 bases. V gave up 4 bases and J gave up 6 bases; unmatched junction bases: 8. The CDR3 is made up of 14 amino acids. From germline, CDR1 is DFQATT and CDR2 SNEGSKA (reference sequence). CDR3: CSAKQTGRSGELFF. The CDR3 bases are TGCAGTGCTAAACAGACAGGGCGGTCCGGGGAGCTGTTTTTT.

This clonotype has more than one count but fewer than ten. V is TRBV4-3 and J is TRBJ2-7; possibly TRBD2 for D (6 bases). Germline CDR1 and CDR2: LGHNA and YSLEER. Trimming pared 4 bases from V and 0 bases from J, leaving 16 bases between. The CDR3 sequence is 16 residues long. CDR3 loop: CASSPSPSALSYEQYF. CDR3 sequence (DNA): TGCGCCAGCAGCCCCTCACCTAGCGCCCTCTCCTACGAGCAGTACTTC.

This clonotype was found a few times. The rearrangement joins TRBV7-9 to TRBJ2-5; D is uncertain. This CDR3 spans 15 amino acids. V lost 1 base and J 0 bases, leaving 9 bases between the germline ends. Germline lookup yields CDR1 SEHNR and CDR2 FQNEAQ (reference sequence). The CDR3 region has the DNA TGTGCCAGCAGCTTAGACTCCTGGTACCAAGAGACCCAGTACTTC. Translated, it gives CASSLDSWYQETQYF.

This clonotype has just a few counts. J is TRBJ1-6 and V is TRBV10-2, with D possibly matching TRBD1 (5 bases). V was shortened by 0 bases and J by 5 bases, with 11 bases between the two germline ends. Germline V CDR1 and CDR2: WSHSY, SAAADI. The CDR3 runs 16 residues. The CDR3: CASSESGTGDNSPLHF. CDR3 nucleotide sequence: TGCGCCAGCAGTGAGTCGGGGACGGGTGATAATTCACCCCTCCACTTT.

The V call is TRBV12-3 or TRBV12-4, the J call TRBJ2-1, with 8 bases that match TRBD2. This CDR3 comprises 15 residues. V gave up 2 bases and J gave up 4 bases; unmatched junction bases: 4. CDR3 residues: CASSLSGGGYNEQFF. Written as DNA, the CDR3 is TGTGCCAGCAGTTTATCGGGCGGGGGGTACAATGAGCAGTTCTTC.

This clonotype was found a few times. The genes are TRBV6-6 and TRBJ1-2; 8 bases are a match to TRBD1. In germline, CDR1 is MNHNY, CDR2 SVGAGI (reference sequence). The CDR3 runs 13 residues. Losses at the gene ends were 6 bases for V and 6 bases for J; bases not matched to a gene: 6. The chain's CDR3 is CASRESGGDGYTF. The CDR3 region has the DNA TGTGCCAGCAGGGAGTCAGGGGGCGATGGCTACACCTTC.

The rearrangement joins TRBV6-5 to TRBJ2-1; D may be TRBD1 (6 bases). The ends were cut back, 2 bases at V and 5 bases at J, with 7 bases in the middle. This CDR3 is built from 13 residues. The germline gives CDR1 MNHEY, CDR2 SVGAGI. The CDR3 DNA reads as TGTGCCAGCAGTTACGCAGGGGACAATGAGCAGTTCTTC. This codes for CASSYAGDNEQFF.

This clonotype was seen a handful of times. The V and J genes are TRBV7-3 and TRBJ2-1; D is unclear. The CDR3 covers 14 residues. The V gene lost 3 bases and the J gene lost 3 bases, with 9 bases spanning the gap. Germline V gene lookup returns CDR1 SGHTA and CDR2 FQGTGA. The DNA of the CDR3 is TGTGCCAGCAGCTTGAATCAACACTACAATGAGCAGTTCTTC. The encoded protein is CASSLNQHYNEQFF.

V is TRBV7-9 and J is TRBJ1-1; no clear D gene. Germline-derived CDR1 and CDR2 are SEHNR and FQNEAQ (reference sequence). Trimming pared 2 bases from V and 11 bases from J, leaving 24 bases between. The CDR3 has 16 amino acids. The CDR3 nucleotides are TGTGCCAGCAGCTTACTGCTGGACCCCAAAGAGATGGAGGCTTTCTTT. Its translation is CASSLLLDPKEMEAFF.

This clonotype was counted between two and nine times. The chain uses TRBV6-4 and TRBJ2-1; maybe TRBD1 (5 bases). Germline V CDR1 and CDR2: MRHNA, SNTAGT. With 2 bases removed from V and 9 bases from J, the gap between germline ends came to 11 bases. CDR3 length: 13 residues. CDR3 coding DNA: TGTGCCAGCAGTGACACCAGGGTGGGTGAGCAGTTCTTC. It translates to CASSDTRVGEQFF.

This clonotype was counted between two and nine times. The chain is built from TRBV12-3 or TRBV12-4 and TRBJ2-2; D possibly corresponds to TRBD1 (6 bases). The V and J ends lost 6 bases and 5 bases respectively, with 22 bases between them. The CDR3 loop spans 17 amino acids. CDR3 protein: CASSNGFGGSYTGELFF. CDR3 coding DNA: TGTGCCAGCAGCAACGGTTTTGGGGGCAGTTATACCGGGGAGCTGTTTTTT.

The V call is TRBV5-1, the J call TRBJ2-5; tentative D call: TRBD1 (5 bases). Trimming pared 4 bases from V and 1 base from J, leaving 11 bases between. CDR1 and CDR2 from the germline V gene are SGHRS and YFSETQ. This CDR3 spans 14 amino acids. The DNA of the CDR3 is TGCGCCAGCAGCGTGACAGCTTCCCAAGAGACCCAGTACTTC. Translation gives CASSVTASQETQYF.

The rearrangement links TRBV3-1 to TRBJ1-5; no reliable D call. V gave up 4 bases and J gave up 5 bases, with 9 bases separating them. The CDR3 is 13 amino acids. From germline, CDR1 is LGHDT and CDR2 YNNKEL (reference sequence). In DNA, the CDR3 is TGTGCCAGCAGCCCTGACCTGGATCAGCCCCAGCATTTT. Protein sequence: CASSPDLDQPQHF. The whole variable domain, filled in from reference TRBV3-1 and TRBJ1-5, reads DTAVSQTPKYLVTQMGNDKSIKCEQNLGHDTMYWYKQDSKKFLKIMFSYNNKELIINETVPNRFSPKSPDKAHLNLHINSLELGDSAVYFCASSPDLDQPQHFGDGTRLSIL.

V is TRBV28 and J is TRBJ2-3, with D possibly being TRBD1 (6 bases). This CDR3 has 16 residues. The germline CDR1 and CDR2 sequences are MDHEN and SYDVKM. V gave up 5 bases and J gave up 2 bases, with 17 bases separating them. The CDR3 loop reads CASSNHRVKVTDTQYF. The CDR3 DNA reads TGTGCCAGCAGTAATCACAGGGTGAAAGTCACAGATACGCAGTATTTT.

The CDR3 sequence is CASSYSYSYEQYF. In DNA form, the CDR3 reads TGTGCCAGCAGTTACTCGTACAGCTACGAGCAGTACTTC. The chain joins TRBV6-2 or TRBV6-3 to TRBJ2-7; D gene uncertain. V lost 0 bases and J lost 3, with 6 bases in between. Germline CDR1 is MNHEY and CDR2 is SVGEGT. The CDR3 totals 13 residues.

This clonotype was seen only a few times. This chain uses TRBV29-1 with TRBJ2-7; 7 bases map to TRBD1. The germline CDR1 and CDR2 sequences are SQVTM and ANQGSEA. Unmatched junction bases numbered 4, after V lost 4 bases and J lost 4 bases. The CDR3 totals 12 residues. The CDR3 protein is CSVGQGWYEQYF. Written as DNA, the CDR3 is TGCAGCGTTGGACAGGGATGGTACGAGCAGTACTTC.

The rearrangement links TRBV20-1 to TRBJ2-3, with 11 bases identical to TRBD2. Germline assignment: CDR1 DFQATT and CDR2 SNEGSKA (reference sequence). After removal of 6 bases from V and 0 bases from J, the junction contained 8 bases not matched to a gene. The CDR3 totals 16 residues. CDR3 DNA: TGCAGTGCAAGTTGGGGGACTAGCGGAAGCACAGATACGCAGTATTTT. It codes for CSASWGTSGSTDTQYF.

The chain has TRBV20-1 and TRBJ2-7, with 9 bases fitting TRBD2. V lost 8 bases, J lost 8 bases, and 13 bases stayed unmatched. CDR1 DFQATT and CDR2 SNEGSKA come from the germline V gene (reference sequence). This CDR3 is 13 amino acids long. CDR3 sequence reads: CSWSGLASSKQYF. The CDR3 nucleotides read TGCAGTTGGTCCGGACTAGCGAGTTCTAAGCAGTACTTC.

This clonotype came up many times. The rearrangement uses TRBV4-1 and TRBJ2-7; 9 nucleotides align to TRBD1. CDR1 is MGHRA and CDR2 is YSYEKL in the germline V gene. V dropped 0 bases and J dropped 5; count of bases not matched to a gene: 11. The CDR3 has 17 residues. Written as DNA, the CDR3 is TGCGCCAGCAGCCAAGACCCAATCGGGACAGGGTACAACGAGCAGTACTTC. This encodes CASSQDPIGTGYNEQYF.

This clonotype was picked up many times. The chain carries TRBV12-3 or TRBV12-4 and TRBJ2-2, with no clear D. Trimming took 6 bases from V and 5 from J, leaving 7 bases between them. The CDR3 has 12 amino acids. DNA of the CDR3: TGTGCCAGCAGCCAGACGACCGGGGAGCTGTTTTTT. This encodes CASSQTTGELFF.

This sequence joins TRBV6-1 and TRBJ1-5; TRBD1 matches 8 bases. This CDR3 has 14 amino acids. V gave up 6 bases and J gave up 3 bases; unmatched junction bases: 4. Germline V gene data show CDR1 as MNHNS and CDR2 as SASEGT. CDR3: CASRLQGDNQPQHF. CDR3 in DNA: TGTGCCAGCAGGCTACAGGGGGACAATCAGCCCCAGCATTTT.

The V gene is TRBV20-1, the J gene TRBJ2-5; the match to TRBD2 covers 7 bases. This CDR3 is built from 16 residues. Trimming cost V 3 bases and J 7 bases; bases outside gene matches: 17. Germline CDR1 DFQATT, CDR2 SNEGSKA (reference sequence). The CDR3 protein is CSARGKWADPGGTQYF. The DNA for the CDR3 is TGCAGTGCTAGGGGAAAATGGGCCGACCCGGGAGGGACCCAGTACTTC.

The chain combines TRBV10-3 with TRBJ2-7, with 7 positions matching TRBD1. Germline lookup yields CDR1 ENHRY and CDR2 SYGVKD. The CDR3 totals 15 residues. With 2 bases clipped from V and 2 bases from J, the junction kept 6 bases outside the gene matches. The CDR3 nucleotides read TGTGCCATCAGTGAGGGGAGACAGGGTCCCTACGAGCAGTACTTC. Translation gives CAISEGRQGPYEQYF.

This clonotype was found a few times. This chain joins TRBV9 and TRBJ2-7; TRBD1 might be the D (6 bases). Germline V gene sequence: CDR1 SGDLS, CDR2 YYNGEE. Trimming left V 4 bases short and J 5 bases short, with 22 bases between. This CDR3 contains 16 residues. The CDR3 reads CASSPRLTGAANEQYF. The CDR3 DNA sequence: TGTGCCAGCAGCCCCCGTCTGACAGGAGCGGCAAACGAGCAGTACTTC.

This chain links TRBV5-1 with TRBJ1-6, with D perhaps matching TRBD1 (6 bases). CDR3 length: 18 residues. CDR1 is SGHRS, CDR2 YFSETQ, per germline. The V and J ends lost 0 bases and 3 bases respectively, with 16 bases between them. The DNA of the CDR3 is TGCGCCAGCAGCTTGGCGGTCGGGGGGGGCGACTATAATTCACCCCTCCACTTT. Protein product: CASSLAVGGGDYNSPLHF.

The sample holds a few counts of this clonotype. CDR3 protein: CASSSTDSQETQYF. In nucleotides, the CDR3 is TGTGCCAGCAGTTCCACCGACAGTCAAGAGACCCAGTACTTC. The chain has TRBV27 and TRBJ2-5; possibly TRBD1 for D (5 bases). Between the trimmed V and J ends, which lost 4 bases and 2 bases, there was a span of 11 bases. Germline CDR1 and CDR2: MNHEY and SMNVEV (reference sequence). The CDR3 is 14 amino acids.

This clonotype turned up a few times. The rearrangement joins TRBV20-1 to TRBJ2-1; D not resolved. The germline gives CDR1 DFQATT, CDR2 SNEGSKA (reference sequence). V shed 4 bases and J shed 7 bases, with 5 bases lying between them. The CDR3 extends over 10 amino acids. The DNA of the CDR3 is TGCAGTGCTACTATTAATGAGCAGTTCTTC. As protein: CSATINEQFF.

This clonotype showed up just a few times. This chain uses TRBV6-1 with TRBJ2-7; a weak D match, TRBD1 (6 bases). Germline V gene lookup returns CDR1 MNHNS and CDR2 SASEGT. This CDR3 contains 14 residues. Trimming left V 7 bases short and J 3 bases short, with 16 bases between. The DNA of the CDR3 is TGTGCCAGCACCAATGATAGGGGGTACTACGAGCAGTACTTC. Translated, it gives CASTNDRGYYEQYF.

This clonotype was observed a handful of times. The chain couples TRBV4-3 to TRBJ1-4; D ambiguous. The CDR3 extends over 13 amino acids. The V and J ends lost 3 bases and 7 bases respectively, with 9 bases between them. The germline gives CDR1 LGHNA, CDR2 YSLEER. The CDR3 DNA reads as TGCGCCAGCAGCCAGGGGAAGGGTGAAAAACTGTTTTTT. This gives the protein CASSQGKGEKLFF.